The source of this TCR beta chain is a study of blood T cell repertoires in COVID-19. Turning to the study itself: Some COVID-19 samples were acute and others convalescent; all came from the United States, Italy and Spain.

Trimming cost V 8 bases and J 5 bases, with 27 bases left between them. The germline gives CDR1 MNHEY, CDR2 SMNVEV (reference sequence). The CDR3 runs 17 residues. Participant ages covered 18 to 89 years across about 25 US areas. Membership in each cohort depended on participant-reported clinical history. Data came from immunoSEQ multiplex PCR; TCRdb stores just in-frame clones and leaves some out. The sample includes approximately 270,000 clones, approximately 85% of them seen just once. In its sample, this clone was seen once. Specimen: PBMCs or T cells enriched from blood (not recorded which). The chain joins TRBV27 to TRBJ1-1; a possible D gene is TRBD1 (6 bases). The TCR originated in a woman between 25 and 40 years old who had recovered from COVID-19. The CDR3 is CASLRRGGVVSVTEAFF. In DNA form, the CDR3 reads TGTGCCAGCCTCCGAAGGGGGGGGGTTGTCTCTGTAACTGAAGCTTTCTTT.